This TCR beta chain was captured by sequencing in a study of T cell changes during pregnancy in multiple sclerosis. The germline CDR1 and CDR2 sequences are MNHNS and SASEGT. The CDR3 extends over 13 amino acids. Germline trimming cut 2 bases from V and 12 bases from J; bases unmatched to any gene: 7. Sequencing used immunoSEQ multiplex PCR; TCRdb keeps in-frame clones, though not all of them. The sample carries under 70,000 clones, over 90% recorded once. The sequenced sample was CD4+ T cells from peripheral blood mononuclear cells, obtained after pregnancy. The rearrangement joins TRBV6-1 to TRBJ1-2; TRBD1 agrees at 9 bases. This TCR was sampled from a female donor with multiple sclerosis, enrolled in a pregnancy study. CDR3 nucleotide sequence: TGTGCCAGCAGTGAACCCGACAGGGGGAGGAACACCTTC. Translation: CASSEPDRGRNTF.